The 29 T cell receptor beta chains presented below share a single source sample, sequenced in a study of regulatory T cells in long-lasting Graves disease. Time point reported: newly diagnosed GD, antithyroid drugs for less than 3 months. Making the TCR library involved RNA that had been extracted from PBMCs. With iRepertoire HTBI primers and Arm-PCR of CDR3 regions, TCR beta libraries were built. MiXCR, applied by TCRdb to the multiplex PCR reads, yields one record per CDR3 protein. Of some 560,000 distinct CDR3 sequences detected, approximately 16% appear once; the ten largest clones hold 25%. These data were likewise used in another study, on T cells in Graves' hyperthyroidism and ophthalmopathy.

The material sequenced was peripheral blood mononuclear cells (PBMCs), taken at new diagnosis, from a patient treated with antithyroid drugs. The receptors originated from a woman aged 35-60 years with Graves disease.

There are a few counts of this clonotype. The chain uses TRBV6-1 and TRBJ2-5; no clear D. V was shortened by 10 bases and J by 4 bases, with 16 bases between the two germline ends. The germline V gene has CDR1 MNHNS and CDR2 SASEGT. The CDR3 covers 13 residues. CDR3 sequence reads: CATRHSPGETQYF. The DNA for the CDR3 is TGTGCCACCCGACACTCACCAGGAGAGACCCAGTACTTC.

This clonotype was observed at least ten times. V is TRBV6-1 and J is TRBJ2-1; the D is unclear. The CDR3 is 14 residues long. Trimming cost V 5 bases and J 0 bases, with 8 bases left between them. Germline V gives CDR1 MNHNS, CDR2 SASEGT. The CDR3 DNA sequence: TGTGCCAGCAGTAAGCAAGGCTCCTACAATGAGCAGTTCTTC. It translates to CASSKQGSYNEQFF.

This clonotype was detected many times. The chain links TRBV28 to TRBJ2-3; the match to TRBD2 covers 8 bases. CDR3 length equals 15 residues. V lost 7 bases and J lost 1; bases outside the gene matches: 7. Germline V gene sequence: CDR1 MDHEN, CDR2 SYDVKM. CDR3 in amino acids: CASTHRAGGTDTQYF. DNA of the CDR3: TGTGCCAGCACCCACCGAGCGGGGGGCACAGATACGCAGTATTTT.

This clonotype has a handful of counts. The V call is TRBV7-9, the J call TRBJ2-2; D is undetermined. The CDR3 totals 15 residues. Germline CDR1 SEHNR, CDR2 FQNEAQ (reference sequence). V was shortened by 0 bases and J by 2 bases, with 7 bases between the two germline ends. CDR3 sequence reads: CASSLAVVNTGELFF. The CDR3 DNA is TGTGCCAGCAGCTTAGCAGTCGTTAACACCGGGGAGCTGTTTTTT.

This clonotype was counted ten times or more. The chain joins TRBV6-1 to TRBJ1-1; maybe TRBD1 (6 bases). The germline V and J ends were trimmed by 4 bases and 8 bases, with 20 bases remaining between them. Germline CDR1 and CDR2: MNHNS and SASEGT. The CDR3 covers 15 residues. CDR3 protein: CASSASPTGTGEAFF. Written as DNA, the CDR3 is TGTGCCAGCAGTGCCTCCCCAACGGGCACAGGGGAAGCTTTCTTT.

The chain couples TRBV20-1 to TRBJ1-1; TRBD1 matches at 11 bases. Germline assignment: CDR1 DFQATT and CDR2 SNEGSKA (reference sequence). This CDR3 has 15 amino acids. Unmatched junction bases numbered 5, after V lost 5 bases and J lost 0 bases. CDR3 region: CSAAGTGGVNTEAFF. CDR3 DNA: TGCAGTGCTGCCGGGACAGGGGGGGTGAACACTGAAGCTTTCTTT.

This clonotype was observed a handful of times. V usage is TRBV4-1 and J usage is TRBJ1-1, with 8 nucleotides matching TRBD1. The CDR3 consists of 14 residues. The V gene's germline CDR1 is MGHRA and CDR2 YSYEKL. V dropped 1 base and J dropped 7; count of bases not matched to a gene: 5. The CDR3 DNA follows: TGCGCCAGCAGCCAAGGTGGGGACAGGAGTGAAGCTTTCTTT. It specifies CASSQGGDRSEAFF.

The rearrangement joins TRBV19 to TRBJ1-2; D remains ambiguous. Between the trimmed V and J ends, which lost 6 bases and 0 bases, there was a span of 11 bases. CDR3 length: 14 residues. The germline V gene encodes CDR1 LNHDA and CDR2 SQIVND (reference sequence). The CDR3, as DNA: TGTGCCAGTAGCAAACTACTCTCTAACTATGGCTACACCTTC. The encoded protein is CASSKLLSNYGYTF.

The chain couples TRBV10-3 to TRBJ1-1; maybe TRBD1 (6 bases). The ends were cut back, 5 bases at V and 0 bases at J, with 16 bases in the middle. The CDR3 runs 16 residues. Germline assignment: CDR1 ENHRY and CDR2 SYGVKD. CDR3: CAISSGSGAMNTEAFF. The CDR3 DNA follows: TGTGCCATCAGTAGTGGGTCAGGGGCCATGAACACTGAAGCTTTCTTT.

This clonotype was seen at least ten times. This chain uses TRBV12-3 or TRBV12-4 with TRBJ1-4; D unclear. The CDR3 contains 13 residues. V was cut by 6 bases and J by 5 bases, with 10 bases left in between. The CDR3 DNA is TGTGCCAGCAGCTCCCAACAGAATGAAAAACTGTTTTTT. Protein sequence: CASSSQQNEKLFF.

This clonotype was found a few times. The rearrangement joins TRBV12-3 or TRBV12-4 to TRBJ1-2, with 7 nucleotides matching TRBD1. V dropped 6 bases and J dropped 6; count of bases not matched to a gene: 7. CDR3 size: 13 residues. As DNA, the CDR3 is TGTGCCAGCAGCCCCGGACAGGTCGATGGCTACACCTTC. The encoded protein is CASSPGQVDGYTF.

This clonotype occurred many times. This sequence joins TRBV3-1 and TRBJ2-3; D might be TRBD1 (5 bases). Germline V gene data show CDR1 as LGHDT and CDR2 as YNNKEL (reference sequence). This CDR3 comprises 17 residues. Between the trimmed V and J ends, which lost 1 base and 6 bases, there was a span of 20 bases. The CDR3 protein is CASSQVLGAGPRDTQYF. CDR3 DNA sequence: TGTGCCAGCAGCCAAGTTCTAGGGGCAGGGCCAAGGGATACGCAGTATTTT.

The J gene is TRBJ2-3, the V gene TRBV20-1, with a weak D call TRBD2 (5 bases). Between the trimmed V and J ends, which lost 3 bases and 4 bases, there was a span of 29 bases. This CDR3 contains 19 residues. The germline gives CDR1 DFQATT, CDR2 SNEGSKA (reference sequence). The CDR3 spells CSARARISGERFRADTQYF. The CDR3 coding sequence is TGCAGTGCTAGGGCGAGGATAAGCGGAGAAAGGTTTCGGGCAGATACGCAGTATTTT.

This clonotype was recorded a few times. The chain combines TRBV4-1 with TRBJ2-2; 9 nucleotides agree with TRBD1. J was trimmed by 4 bases and V by 2 bases; bases with no gene match: 2. The germline gives CDR1 MGHRA, CDR2 YSYEKL. The CDR3 extends over 15 amino acids. CDR3 sequence: CASSQTGGPTGELFF. CDR3 in DNA: TGCGCCAGCAGCCAAACAGGGGGCCCCACCGGGGAGCTGTTTTTT.

At least ten counts were recorded for this clonotype. This chain uses TRBV5-1 with TRBJ1-6; 9 bases fit TRBD1. V lost 2 bases, J lost 5 bases, and 5 bases stayed unmatched. This CDR3 region has 16 residues. Per the germline V gene, CDR1 is SGHRS and CDR2 is YFSETQ. The CDR3 spells CASSLPRDRDNSPLHF. CDR3 DNA: TGCGCCAGCAGCTTACCCCGGGACAGGGATAATTCACCCCTCCACTTT.

V gene TRBV4-1 combines with J gene TRBJ1-5, with D perhaps TRBD1 (6 bases). This CDR3 has 17 residues. Germline CDR1 reads MGHRA; CDR2 reads YSYEKL. V dropped 0 bases and J dropped 2 bases, with 14 bases sitting between them. This CDR3 is CASSQDGGGSGNQPQHF. For the CDR3, the DNA is TGCGCCAGCAGCCAAGATGGAGGGGGGTCGGGCAATCAGCCCCAGCATTTT.

V usage is TRBV5-4 and J usage is TRBJ2-3, with a tentative D call TRBD2 (7 bases). Trimming shortened V by 4 bases and J by 2 bases, and 14 bases separated the two germline ends. This CDR3 spans 15 amino acids. CDR1 SGHNT and CDR2 YYREEE come from the germline V gene (reference sequence). CDR3 in amino acids: CASSREGGSTDTQYF. CDR3 coding DNA: TGTGCCAGCAGCCGAGAGGGGGGGTCCACAGATACGCAGTATTTT. Based on the CDR3 plus reference TRBV5-4 and TRBJ2-3, the full variable domain is ETGVTQSPTHLIKTRGQQVTLRCSSQSGHNTVSWYQQALGQGPQFIFQYYREEENGRGNFPPRFSGLQFPNYSSELNVNALELDDSALYLCASSREGGSTDTQYFGPGTRLTVL.

Notes on this clonotype: A far bigger clonotype differs at one base, so this is likely a read error. The V call is TRBV6-2 or TRBV6-3, the J call TRBJ1-5; 7 nucleotides agree with TRBD1. The CDR3 consists of 15 residues. Germline CDR1 reads MNHEY; CDR2 reads SVGEGT. CDR3: CASIEGAYSNQLQHF. CDR3 DNA sequence: TGTGCCAGCATCGAGGGGGCTTATAGCAATCAGCTCCAGCATTTT.

The chain carries TRBV19 and TRBJ2-3; D uncertain. The V and J ends lost 6 bases and 2 bases respectively, with 18 bases between them. The CDR3 length is 16 residues. Germline CDR1 reads LNHDA; CDR2 reads SQIVND (reference sequence). CDR3 protein: CASRPRTSLHTDTQYF. In DNA form, the CDR3 reads TGTGCCAGTAGACCGAGGACGTCACTCCACACAGATACGCAGTATTTT.

As DNA, the CDR3 is TGTGCCAGCAGCCCCCAGCGGTACTACAATGAGCAGTTCTTC. It yields the protein CASSPQRYYNEQFF. The V gene is TRBV7-2, the J gene TRBJ2-1; D perhaps matches TRBD2 (5 bases). The CDR3 extends over 14 amino acids. CDR1 and CDR2 from the germline V gene are SGHTA and FQGNSA. Trimming removed 5 bases from V and 3 bases from J, with 11 bases in between.

This clonotype was seen ten or more times. V is TRBV24-1 and J is TRBJ2-1; 10 nucleotides match TRBD1. The CDR3 has 16 amino acids. V lost 4 bases to trimming and J lost 5 bases; unmatched junction nucleotides: 7. From germline, CDR1 is KGHDR and CDR2 SFDVKD. CDR3 DNA sequence: TGTGCCACCAGTGAGAATGTCGGGACAGGGGACAATGAGCAGTTCTTC. Its translation: CATSENVGTGDNEQFF.

This clonotype was seen at least ten times. J is TRBJ2-1 and V is TRBV3-1; possible D gene TRBD2, 7 bases. CDR1 is LGHDT, CDR2 YNNKEL, per germline (reference sequence). Trimming took off 0 bases at V and 15 bases at J, with 12 bases between the two ends. This CDR3 spans 12 amino acids. For the CDR3, the DNA is TGTGCCAGCAGCCAAGAGAGGGGGGGGTCGTTCTTC. This gives the protein CASSQERGGSFF.

This clonotype was recorded many times. V usage is TRBV3-1 and J usage is TRBJ2-5, with 7 bases fitting TRBD2. The CDR3 length is 14 residues. V lost 4 bases, J lost 3 bases, and 5 bases stayed unmatched. Per the germline V gene, CDR1 is LGHDT and CDR2 is YNNKEL (reference sequence). This CDR3 reads CASSLSGPKETQYF. CDR3 nucleotide sequence: TGTGCCAGCAGCCTTAGCGGGCCCAAAGAGACCCAGTACTTC.

The chain links TRBV24-1 to TRBJ2-2; 10 bases are a match to TRBD2. V lost 5 bases and J lost 5; bases outside the gene matches: 13. Germline assignment: CDR1 KGHDR and CDR2 SFDVKD. This CDR3 region has 18 residues. CDR3 nucleotides: TGTGCCACCAGTGCCCTAGCGGGGGCGGGGTCCCAAACCGGGGAGCTGTTTTTT. This sequence encodes CATSALAGAGSQTGELFF.

In this sample, this clonotype turned up many times. The J gene is TRBJ2-1, the V gene TRBV3-1; D is unresolved. The CDR3 extends over 14 amino acids. V gave up 1 base and J gave up 2 bases, with 6 bases separating them. CDR1 and CDR2 (germline): LGHDT, YNNKEL (reference sequence). In DNA, the CDR3 is TGTGCCAGCAGCCAAGGGGCCCCCTACAATGAGCAGTTCTTC. Translating it yields CASSQGAPYNEQFF.

This clonotype has a handful of counts. The J gene is TRBJ1-2, the V gene TRBV12-3 or TRBV12-4; possibly TRBD1 for D (6 bases). Trimming took 2 bases from V and 5 from J, leaving 18 bases between them. This CDR3 is 16 amino acids long. The CDR3 loop is CASSLRRTEISYGYTF. CDR3 sequence (DNA): TGTGCCAGCAGTTTAAGAAGGACAGAAATAAGTTATGGCTACACCTTC.

This clonotype was counted between two and nine times. The chain couples TRBV5-1 to TRBJ2-3; the D is unclear. Germline CDR1 is SGHRS and CDR2 is YFSETQ. CDR3 length: 15 residues. V was shortened by 0 bases and J by 1 base, with 9 bases between the two germline ends. The CDR3 region is CASSLGAAGTDTQYF. The CDR3, as DNA: TGCGCCAGCAGCTTGGGGGCCGCGGGCACAGATACGCAGTATTTT. Variable domain in full (rest from reference TRBV5-1 and TRBJ2-3): KAGVTQTPRYLIKTRGQQVTLSCSPISGHRSVSWYQQTPGQGLQFLFEYFSETQRNKGNFPGRFSGRQFSNSRSEMNVSTLELGDSALYLCASSLGAAGTDTQYFGPGTRLTVL.

In its sample, this clonotype was seen many times. The chain couples TRBV18 to TRBJ1-4; D possibly corresponds to TRBD1 (6 bases). The germline V gene has CDR1 KGHSH and CDR2 LQKENI. The CDR3 extends over 15 amino acids. Trimming left V 3 bases short and J 3 bases short, with 11 bases between. CDR3 sequence: CASSPSWTANEKLFF. CDR3 DNA sequence: TGTGCCAGCTCACCTTCATGGACAGCTAATGAAAAACTGTTTTTT.

Many counts were recorded for this clonotype. V and J are TRBV27 and TRBJ1-1; maybe TRBD1 (5 bases). The ends were cut back, 3 bases at V and 0 bases at J, with 11 bases in the middle. Germline V CDR1 and CDR2: MNHEY, SMNVEV (reference sequence). The CDR3 runs to 15 residues. CDR3 nucleotides: TGTGCCAGCAGTTTTGGGCCGGGGGTGAACACTGAAGCTTTCTTT. Its translation is CASSFGPGVNTEAFF.